This T cell receptor (beta chain) was profiled in a study of response to subunit inactivated influenza vaccine. Regarding the study as a whole: It was suggested by the authors that few new T cells are recruited by each seasonal influenza vaccination.

Turning to this clonotype: The antigen is undetermined.

From the RT-PCR reads, TCRdb called clonotypes with MiXCR, one entry per CDR3 protein. The profile shows about 540,000 distinct CDR3 sequences, less than 25% of them singletons. Another study also made use of these data, one on T cells expressing NK-cell markers. That paper adds: Scientists made TCR beta cDNA using 5'RACE template switching with UMIs. In six donors, dominant NKG2C+ clonotypes were roughly 1.0-8% of CD8+ T cells. Similarly, these clonotypes led the CD3+CD56-NKG2C+ fraction as well in a few donors. Expanded NKG2C+ T cell clones were not confirmed as HCMV-specific.

The material was CD4+ T cells sorted from PBMCs, obtained 11 to 12 days after vaccination. The sequence was collected from a man aged 50 to 59 who received an inactivated influenza vaccine.

The CDR3 reads CASSFVETAYGYTF. The DNA of the CDR3 is TGTGCCAGCAGCTTCGTGGAGACAGCTTATGGCTACACCTTC. The chain uses TRBV7-2 and TRBJ1-2, with D perhaps TRBD1 (5 bases). This CDR3 has 14 amino acids. Germline lookup yields CDR1 SGHTA and CDR2 FQGNSA. Trimming shortened V by 3 bases and J by 5 bases, and 13 bases separated the two germline ends.